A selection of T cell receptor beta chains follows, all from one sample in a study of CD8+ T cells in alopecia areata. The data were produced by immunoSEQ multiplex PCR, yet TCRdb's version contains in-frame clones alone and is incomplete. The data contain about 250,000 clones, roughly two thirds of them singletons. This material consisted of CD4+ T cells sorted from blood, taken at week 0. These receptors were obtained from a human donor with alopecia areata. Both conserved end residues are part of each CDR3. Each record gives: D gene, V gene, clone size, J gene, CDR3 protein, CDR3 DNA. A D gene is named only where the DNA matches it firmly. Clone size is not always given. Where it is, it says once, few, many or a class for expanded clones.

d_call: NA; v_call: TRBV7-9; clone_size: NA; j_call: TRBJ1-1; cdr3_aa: CASSLRIMNTEAFF; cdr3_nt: TGTGCCAGCAGCTTACGGATCATGAACACTGAAGCTTTCTTT
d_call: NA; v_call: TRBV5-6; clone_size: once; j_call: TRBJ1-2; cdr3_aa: CASSLGPGNYGYTF; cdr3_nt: TGTGCCAGCAGCTTGGGGCCGGGGAACTATGGCTACACCTTC
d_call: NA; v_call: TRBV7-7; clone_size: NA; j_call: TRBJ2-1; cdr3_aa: CASSPGSGSYNEQFF; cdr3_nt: TGTGCTAGCAGCCCCGGCAGCGGGTCCTACAATGAGCAGTTCTTC
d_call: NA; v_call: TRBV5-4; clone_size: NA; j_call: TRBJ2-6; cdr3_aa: CASSLGTAVSGANVLTF; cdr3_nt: TGTGCCAGCAGCTTGGGGACAGCAGTGTCTGGGGCCAACGTCCTGACTTTC
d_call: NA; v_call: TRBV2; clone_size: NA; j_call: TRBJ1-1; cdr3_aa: CASTTQGGTEAFF; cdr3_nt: TGTGCCAGCACCACACAGGGTGGTACTGAAGCTTTCTTT
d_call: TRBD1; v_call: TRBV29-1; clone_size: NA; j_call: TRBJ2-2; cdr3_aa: CSGQGANTGELFF; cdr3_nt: TGCAGCGGACAGGGCGCGAACACCGGGGAGCTGTTTTTT
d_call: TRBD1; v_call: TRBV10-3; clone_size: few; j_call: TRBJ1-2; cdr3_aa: CAISDRFDRDYGYTF; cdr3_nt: TGTGCCATCAGTGACAGATTTGACAGGGACTATGGCTACACCTTC
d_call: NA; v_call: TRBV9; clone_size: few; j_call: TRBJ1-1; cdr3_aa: CASSEGTLGNTEAFF; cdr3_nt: TGTGCCAGCAGCGAAGGTACTCTTGGGAACACTGAAGCTTTCTTT
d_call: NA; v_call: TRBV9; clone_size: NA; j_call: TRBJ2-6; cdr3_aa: CASSVGLLLSSGANVLTF; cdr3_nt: TGTGCCAGCAGCGTAGGGTTACTTCTGAGCTCTGGGGCCAACGTCCTGACTTTC
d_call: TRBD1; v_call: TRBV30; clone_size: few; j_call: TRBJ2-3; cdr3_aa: CAWSPGTAQYF; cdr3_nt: TGTGCCTGGAGTCCCGGGACAGCGCAGTATTTT
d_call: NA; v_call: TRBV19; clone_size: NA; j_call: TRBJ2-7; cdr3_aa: CASTNGQKQYF; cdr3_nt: TGTGCCAGTACCAACGGACAGAAGCAGTACTTC
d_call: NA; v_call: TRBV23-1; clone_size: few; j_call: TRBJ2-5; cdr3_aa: CASSQSDRAWETQYF; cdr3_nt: TGCGCCAGCAGTCAATCTGACCGGGCCTGGGAGACCCAGTACTTC
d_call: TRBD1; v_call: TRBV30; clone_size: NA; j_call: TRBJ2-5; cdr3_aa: CAWSVWTGGRETQYF; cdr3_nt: TGTGCCTGGAGTGTTTGGACAGGGGGCCGGGAGACCCAGTACTTC
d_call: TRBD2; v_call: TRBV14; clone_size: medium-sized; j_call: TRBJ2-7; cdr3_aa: CASSQDRSRRGSSYEQYF; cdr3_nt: TGTGCCAGCAGCCAAGATCGCTCCCGGCGGGGGTCTTCCTACGAGCAGTACTTC
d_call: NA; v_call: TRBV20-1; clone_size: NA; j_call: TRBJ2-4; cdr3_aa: CSARGDIQYF; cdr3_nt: TGCAGTGCTAGGGGGGACATTCAGTACTTC
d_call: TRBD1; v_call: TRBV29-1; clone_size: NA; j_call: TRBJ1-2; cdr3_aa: CSVEDRGQVYGYTF; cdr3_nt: TGCAGCGTTGAAGATCGGGGACAGGTCTATGGCTACACCTTC
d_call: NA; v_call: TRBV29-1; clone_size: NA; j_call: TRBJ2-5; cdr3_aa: CSGNRQPEETQYF; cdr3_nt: TGCAGCGGGAACAGGCAGCCGGAGGAGACCCAGTACTTC
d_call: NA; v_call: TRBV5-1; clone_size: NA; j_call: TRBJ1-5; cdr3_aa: CASSLDLNQPQHF; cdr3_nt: TGCGCCAGCAGCTTGGACCTGAATCAGCCCCAGCATTTT
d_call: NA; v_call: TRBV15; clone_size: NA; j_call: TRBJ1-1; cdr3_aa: CATSRAGEGAEAFF; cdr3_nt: TGTGCCACCAGCAGAGCCGGGGAGGGCGCTGAAGCTTTCTTT
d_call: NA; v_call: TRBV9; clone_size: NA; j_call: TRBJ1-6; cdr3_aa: CASSVGQPNSPLHF; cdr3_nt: TGTGCCAGCAGCGTAGGCCAGCCTAATTCACCCCTCCACTTT
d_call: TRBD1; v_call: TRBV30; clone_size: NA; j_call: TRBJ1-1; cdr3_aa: CAWTGQINTEAFF; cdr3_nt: TGTGCCTGGACGGGACAGATTAACACTGAAGCTTTCTTT
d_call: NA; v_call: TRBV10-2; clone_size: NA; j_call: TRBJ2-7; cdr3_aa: CASSPTGRIEQYF; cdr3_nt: TGCGCCAGCAGTCCGACAGGGAGGATCGAGCAGTACTTC
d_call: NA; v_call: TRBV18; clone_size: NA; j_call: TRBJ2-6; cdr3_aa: CASSPSGEAGGANVLTF; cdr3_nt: TGTGCCAGCTCACCCTCAGGGGAGGCTGGTGGGGCCAACGTCCTGACTTTC
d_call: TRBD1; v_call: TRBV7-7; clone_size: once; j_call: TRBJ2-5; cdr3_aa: CASSFNRGETQYF; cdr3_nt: TGTGCTAGCAGCTTCAACAGGGGAGAGACCCAGTACTTC
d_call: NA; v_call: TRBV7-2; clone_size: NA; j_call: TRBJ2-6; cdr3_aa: CASNLGAITGANVLTF; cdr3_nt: TGTGCCAGCAACTTAGGGGCAATAACGGGGGCCAACGTCCTGACTTTC
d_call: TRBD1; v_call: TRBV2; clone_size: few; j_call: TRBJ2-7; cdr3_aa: CASSERQGLEQYF; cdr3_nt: TGTGCCAGCAGTGAAAGACAGGGGCTCGAGCAGTACTTC
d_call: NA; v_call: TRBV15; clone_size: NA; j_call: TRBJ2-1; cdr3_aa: CATSDRGPSSYNEQFF; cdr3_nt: TGTGCCACCAGCGACCGGGGCCCAAGCTCCTACAATGAGCAGTTCTTC
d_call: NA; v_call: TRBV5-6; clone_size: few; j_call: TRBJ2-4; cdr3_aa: CASSLGPAENIQYF; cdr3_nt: TGTGCCAGCAGCCTCGGGCCCGCGGAAAACATTCAGTACTTC
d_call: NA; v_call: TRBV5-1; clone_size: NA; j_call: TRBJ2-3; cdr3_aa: CASRQGPGTDTQYF; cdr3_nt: TGCGCCAGCAGACAGGGACCTGGCACAGATACGCAGTATTTT
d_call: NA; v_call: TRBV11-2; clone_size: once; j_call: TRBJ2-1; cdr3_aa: CASSPVTDSFQGDEQFF; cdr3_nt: TGTGCCAGCAGCCCTGTAACCGACAGCTTCCAAGGGGATGAGCAGTTCTTC
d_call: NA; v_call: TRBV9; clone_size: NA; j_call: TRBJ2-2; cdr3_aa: CASSVGSAITGELFF; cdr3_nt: TGTGCCAGCAGCGTAGGGTCAGCCATCACCGGGGAGCTGTTTTTT
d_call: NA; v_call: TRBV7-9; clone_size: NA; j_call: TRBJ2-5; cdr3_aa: CASSWGYQETQYF; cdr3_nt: TGTGCCAGCAGCTGGGGGTACCAAGAGACCCAGTACTTC
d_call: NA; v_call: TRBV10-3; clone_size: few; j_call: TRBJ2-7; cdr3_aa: CATKGVTASYEQYF; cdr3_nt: TGTGCCACCAAGGGGGTGACCGCGTCCTACGAGCAGTACTTC
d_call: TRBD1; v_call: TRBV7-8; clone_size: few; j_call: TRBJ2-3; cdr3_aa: CASSPIQGTDTQYF; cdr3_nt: TGTGCCAGCAGCCCGATACAGGGGACAGATACGCAGTATTTT
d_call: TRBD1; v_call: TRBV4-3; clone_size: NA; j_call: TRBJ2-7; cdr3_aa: CASSQDRTGNYEQYF; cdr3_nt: TGCGCCAGCAGCCAAGATAGGACAGGGAACTACGAGCAGTACTTC
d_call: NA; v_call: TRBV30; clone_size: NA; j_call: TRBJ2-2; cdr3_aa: CAWSVVWGSGELFF; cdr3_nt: TGTGCCTGGAGTGTTGTCTGGGGCTCCGGGGAGCTGTTTTTT
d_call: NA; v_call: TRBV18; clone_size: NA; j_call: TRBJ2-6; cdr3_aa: CASSPLGQSGANVLTF; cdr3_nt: TGTGCCAGCTCACCATTGGGACAATCTGGGGCCAACGTCCTGACTTTC
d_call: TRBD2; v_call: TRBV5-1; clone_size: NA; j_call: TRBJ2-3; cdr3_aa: CASSYGLADYTDTQYF; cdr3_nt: TGCGCCAGCAGCTATGGACTAGCAGATTACACAGATACGCAGTATTTT
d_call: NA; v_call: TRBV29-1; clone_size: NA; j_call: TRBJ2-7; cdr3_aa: CSVNRGMGEQYF; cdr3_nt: TGCAGCGTTAATAGGGGGATGGGCGAGCAGTACTTC
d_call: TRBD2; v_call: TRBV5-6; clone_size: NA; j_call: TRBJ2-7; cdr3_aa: CASSPGTSGVRLGYEQYF; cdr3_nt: TGTGCCAGCAGCCCCGGGACTAGCGGGGTTAGGTTGGGCTACGAGCAGTACTTC
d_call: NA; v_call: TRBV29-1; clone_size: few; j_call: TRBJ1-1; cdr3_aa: CSVVNTEAFF; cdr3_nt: TGCAGCGTAGTAAACACTGAAGCTTTCTTT
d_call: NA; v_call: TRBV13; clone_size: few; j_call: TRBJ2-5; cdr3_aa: CASSLMGQGRETQYF; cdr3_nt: TGTGCCAGCAGCTTGATGGGGCAGGGGAGAGAGACCCAGTACTTC
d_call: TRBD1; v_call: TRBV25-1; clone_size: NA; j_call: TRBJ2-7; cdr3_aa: CASIGTGYYEQYF; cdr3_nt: TGTGCCAGCATCGGGACAGGGTACTACGAGCAGTACTTC
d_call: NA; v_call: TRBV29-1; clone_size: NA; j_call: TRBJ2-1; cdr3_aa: CSVEGIRSSYNEQFF; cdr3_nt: TGCAGCGTTGAAGGGATTCGGAGCTCCTACAATGAGCAGTTCTTC
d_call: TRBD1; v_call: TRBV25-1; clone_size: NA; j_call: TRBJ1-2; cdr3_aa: CASSGTGEGYTF; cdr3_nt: TGTGCCAGCAGTGGGACAGGGGAAGGCTACACCTTC
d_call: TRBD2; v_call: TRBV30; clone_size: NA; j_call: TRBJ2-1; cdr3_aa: CAWSVWRGGRDEQFF; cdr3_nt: TGTGCCTGGAGTGTATGGCGGGGGGGCCGAGATGAGCAGTTCTTC
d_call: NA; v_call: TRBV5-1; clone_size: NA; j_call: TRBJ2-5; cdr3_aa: CASSFIQETQYF; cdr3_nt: TGCGCCAGCAGCTTCATCCAAGAGACCCAGTACTTC
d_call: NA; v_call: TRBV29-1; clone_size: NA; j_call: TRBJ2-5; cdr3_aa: CSVAGTLDQETQYF; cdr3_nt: TGCAGCGTAGCCGGGACATTAGACCAAGAGACCCAGTACTTC
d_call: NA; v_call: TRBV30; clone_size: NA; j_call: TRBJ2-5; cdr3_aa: CAWSVGAQETQYF; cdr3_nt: TGTGCCTGGAGTGTTGGCGCCCAAGAGACCCAGTACTTC
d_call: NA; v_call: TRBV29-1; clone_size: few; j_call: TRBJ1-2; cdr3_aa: CSAGRGTVDGYTF; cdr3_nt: TGCAGCGCCGGTCGGGGAACGGTGGATGGCTACACCTTC
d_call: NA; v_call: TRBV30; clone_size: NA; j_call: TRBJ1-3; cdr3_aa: CAWSVKGGTSGNTIYF; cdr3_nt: TGTGCCTGGAGTGTCAAGGGGGGCACCTCTGGAAACACCATATATTTT
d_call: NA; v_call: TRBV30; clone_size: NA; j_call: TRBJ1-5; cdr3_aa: CAWSEGGTSNQPQHF; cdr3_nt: TGTGCCTGGAGTGAAGGAGGGACTAGCAATCAGCCCCAGCATTTT